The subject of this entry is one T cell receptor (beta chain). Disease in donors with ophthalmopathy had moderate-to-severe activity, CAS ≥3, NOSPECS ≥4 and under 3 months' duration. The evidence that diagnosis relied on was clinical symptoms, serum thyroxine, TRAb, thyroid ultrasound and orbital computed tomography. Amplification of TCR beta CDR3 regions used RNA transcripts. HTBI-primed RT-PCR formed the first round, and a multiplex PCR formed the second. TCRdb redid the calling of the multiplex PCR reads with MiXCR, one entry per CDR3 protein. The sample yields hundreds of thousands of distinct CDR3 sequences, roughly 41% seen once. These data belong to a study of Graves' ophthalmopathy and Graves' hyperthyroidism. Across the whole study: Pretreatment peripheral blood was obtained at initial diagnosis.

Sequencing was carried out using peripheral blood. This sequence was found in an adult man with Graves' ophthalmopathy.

The CDR3 coding sequence is TGTGCCATCAGGAGGGGACTAGCGGACTACAATGAGCAGTACTTC. It codes for CAIRRGLADYNEQYF. The chain links TRBV10-3 to TRBJ2-7, with 11 bases that match TRBD2. Looked up from germline, CDR1 is ENHRY and CDR2 is SYGVKD. CDR3 length: 15 residues. J gave up 7 bases and V 6 bases, and 11 bases lay outside the gene matches.